This TCR beta chain came from a study of blood T cell repertoires in COVID-19. Germline CDR1 and CDR2: LNHDA and SQIVND (reference sequence). The CDR3 is 15 amino acids. The V gene lost 1 base and the J gene lost 6 bases, with 13 bases spanning the gap. Sequencing was performed with immunoSEQ multiplex PCR; in TCRdb, only in-frame clones are kept and a portion is missing. The table lists around 210,000 clones, around three quarters of them singletons. This clone was picked up one time. The TCR sequence derives from a woman aged 70 to 79 with acute or convalescent COVID-19. Sequenced sample: peripheral blood. The chain employs TRBV19 and TRBJ1-5; weak D call: TRBD1 (5 bases). This CDR3 is CASSIAQGFGQPQHF. The CDR3 coding sequence is TGTGCCAGTAGTATAGCTCAGGGTTTCGGTCAGCCCCAGCATTTT. The whole variable domain, remainder taken from reference TRBV19 and TRBJ1-5, is DGGITQSPKYLFRKEGQNVTLSCEQNLNHDAMYWYRQDPGQGLRLIYYSQIVNDFQKGDIAEGYSVSREKKESFPLTVTSAQKNPTAFYLCASSIAQGFGQPQHFGDGTRLSIL.